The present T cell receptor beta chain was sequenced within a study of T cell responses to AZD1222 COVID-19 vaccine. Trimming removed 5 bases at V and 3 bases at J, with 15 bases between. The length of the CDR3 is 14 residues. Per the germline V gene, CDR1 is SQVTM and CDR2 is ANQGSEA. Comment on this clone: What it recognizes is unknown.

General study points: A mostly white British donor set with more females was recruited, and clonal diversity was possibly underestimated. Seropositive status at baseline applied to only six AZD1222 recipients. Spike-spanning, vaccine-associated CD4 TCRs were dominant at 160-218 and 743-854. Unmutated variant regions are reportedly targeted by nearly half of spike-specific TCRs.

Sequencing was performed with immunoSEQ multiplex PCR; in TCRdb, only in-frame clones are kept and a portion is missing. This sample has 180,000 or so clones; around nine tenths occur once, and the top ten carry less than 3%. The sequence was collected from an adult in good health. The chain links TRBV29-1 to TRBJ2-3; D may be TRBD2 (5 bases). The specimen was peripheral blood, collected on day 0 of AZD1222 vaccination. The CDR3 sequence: CSVRGISLTDTQYF. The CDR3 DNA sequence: TGCAGCGTTCGAGGGATCAGCCTTACAGATACGCAGTATTTT.